A single T cell receptor (beta chain) is shown here with its context. The antigen is not known. CDR1 is MNHEY and CDR2 is SVGAGI in the germline V gene. There are 13 residues in the CDR3. The ends lost 5 bases at V and 11 bases at J; junction bases unmatched: 9. Researchers ran the PCR with 60 Vbeta and 13 Jbeta primers. Assay: immunoSEQ multiplex PCR; the TCRdb copy retains only in-frame clones and omits some. The sample shows about 98,000 clones, roughly 76% of them seen only once. This record comes from a study of cytomegalovirus exposure and HLA in healthy donors. Whole-study findings and limits: Links to common viral pathogens appeared, in a later analysis, for several of the most significant clusters.

The material sequenced was PBMCs. The receptor was isolated from a female donor in good health and CMV-seronegative. The V call is TRBV6-5, the J call TRBJ1-5; 7 bases are a match to TRBD1. CDR3 bases: TGTGCCAGCAGTCCTGGGACAGTGGCGACCCAGCATTTT. As protein: CASSPGTVATQHF.